The 14 T cell receptor beta chains listed next were all sequenced from one sample in a study of regulatory T cells in long-lasting Graves disease. Time point in this sample: newly diagnosed GD, antithyroid drugs for less than 3 months. PBMCs provided the RNA from which the TCR library was made. The authors built TCR beta libraries using iRepertoire HTBI primers and Arm-PCR of CDR3 regions. TCRdb independently ran MiXCR on the multiplex PCR reads; one entry per CDR3 protein. The repertoire consists of roughly 610,000 distinct CDR3 sequences, with about 16% occurring once and the leading ten covering 9.5% to 15%. Separately, the same data were catalogued under a study of T cells in Graves' hyperthyroidism and ophthalmopathy.

The source was peripheral blood mononuclear cells (PBMCs), collected at new diagnosis, from a patient treated with antithyroid drugs. All receptors come from a young man with Graves disease.

The table lists this clonotype with a few counts. V gene TRBV7-3 combines with J gene TRBJ2-3; TRBD2 matches at 8 bases. V shed 3 bases, J shed 5 bases, and the junction held 7 bases outside the gene matches. The CDR3 covers 15 residues. Germline CDR1 is SGHTA and CDR2 is FQGTGA. The CDR3 bases are TGTGCCAGCAGCTTTAGCGGGAATGGGGGAGATACGCAGTATTTT. Encoded protein: CASSFSGNGGDTQYF.

This clonotype has a handful of counts. The V call is TRBV19, the J call TRBJ2-2, with 12 bases matching TRBD2. V gave up 5 bases and J gave up 4 bases; unmatched junction bases: 11. The CDR3 contains 18 residues. Germline CDR1 is LNHDA and CDR2 is SQIVND (reference sequence). The CDR3 DNA follows: TGTGCCAGTAGTGAAAGACTAGCGGGAGAGGTATCCACCGGGGAGCTGTTTTTT. Residues: CASSERLAGEVSTGELFF.

This clonotype was detected many times. The rearrangement links TRBV27 to TRBJ2-7; TRBD1 is a possible D gene (7 bases). V lost 2 bases to trimming and J lost 1 base, with 12 bases between them. The CDR3 covers 15 residues. Germline lookup yields CDR1 MNHEY and CDR2 SMNVEV (reference sequence). This chain's CDR3 is CASSLAGQMSYEQYF. In DNA form, the CDR3 reads TGTGCCAGCAGTTTAGCGGGACAGATGTCCTACGAGCAGTACTTC.

There are many counts of this clonotype. This sequence joins TRBV6-1 and TRBJ1-1; possible D gene TRBD1, 5 bases. This CDR3 is 14 amino acids long. Germline V gene lookup returns CDR1 MNHNS and CDR2 SASEGT. V lost 5 bases, J lost 1 base, and 11 bases lay in between. CDR3 in amino acids: CASSLTGSNTEAFF. The CDR3 DNA sequence: TGTGCCAGCAGTCTTACAGGTTCGAACACTGAAGCTTTCTTT.

This clonotype was seen a handful of times. The V call is TRBV19, the J call TRBJ1-5; 9 bases agree with TRBD1. The CDR3 covers 14 residues. Trimming at V came to 3 bases and at J to 7 bases, leaving 4 bases not matched to a gene. The V gene's germline CDR1 is LNHDA and CDR2 SQIVND (reference sequence). In DNA, the CDR3 is TGTGCCAGTAGTATGGGGACAGGGTTCCAGCCCCAGCATTTT. It translates to CASSMGTGFQPQHF. Using reference TRBV19 and TRBJ1-5 for the parts outside the CDR3, the full variable domain is DGGITQSPKYLFRKEGQNVTLSCEQNLNHDAMYWYRQDPGQGLRLIYYSQIVNDFQKGDIAEGYSVSREKKESFPLTVTSAQKNPTAFYLCASSMGTGFQPQHFGDGTRLSIL.

In its sample, this clonotype was seen many times. The gene calls are TRBV27 and TRBJ2-1; 9 nucleotides align to TRBD2. Germline loops: CDR1 MNHEY, CDR2 SMNVEV (reference sequence). V dropped 5 bases and J dropped 5; count of bases not matched to a gene: 10. The CDR3 runs to 16 residues. CDR3 amino acids: CASSLIAGAENNEQFF. CDR3 nucleotides: TGTGCCAGCAGTCTGATAGCGGGAGCGGAAAACAATGAGCAGTTCTTC.

The V and J genes are TRBV28 and TRBJ1-4; D uncertain. Germline loops: CDR1 MDHEN, CDR2 SYDVKM. The CDR3 covers 14 residues. Trimming left V 5 bases short and J 6 bases short, with 13 bases between. The CDR3 region is CASSQVPNDEKLFF. The CDR3 DNA is TGTGCCAGCAGTCAAGTCCCTAATGATGAAAAACTGTTTTTT.

The gene calls are TRBV9 and TRBJ2-1; 10 bases match TRBD1. V shed 0 bases and J 9 bases; nucleotides not matched to a gene: 3. From germline, CDR1 is SGDLS and CDR2 YYNGEE. The CDR3 consists of 14 residues. The CDR3 spells CASSVVGTGAEQFF. CDR3 nucleotides: TGTGCCAGCAGCGTAGTAGGGACAGGGGCTGAGCAGTTCTTC.

The V gene is TRBV7-2, the J gene TRBJ2-5, with D perhaps matching TRBD1 (6 bases). The DNA matches TRBJ2-1 better at its end, which makes the J call doubtful. Germline V lookup: CDR1 SGHTA, CDR2 FQGNSA. This CDR3 has 14 amino acids. The CDR3 DNA follows: TGTGCCAGCAGACTCCGGGACATGTGCAATGAGCAGTTCTTC. Translated: CASRLRDMCNEQFF.

The rearrangement joins TRBV12-3 or TRBV12-4 to TRBJ1-5; no clear D gene. The V and J ends lost 3 bases and 6 bases respectively, with 12 bases between them. This CDR3 spans 14 amino acids. DNA for the CDR3: TGTGCCAGCAGTTTTAGAGGAGGGAGTCAGCCCCAGCATTTT. It specifies CASSFRGGSQPQHF.

A few counts support this clonotype. The genes are TRBV5-1 and TRBJ2-5, with D hard to call. V was shortened by 4 bases and J by 4 bases, with 11 bases between the two germline ends. CDR3 length equals 13 residues. Germline CDR1 reads SGHRS; CDR2 reads YFSETQ. CDR3 region: CASSTPSVETQYF. The CDR3 DNA sequence: TGCGCCAGCAGCACCCCGTCCGTAGAGACCCAGTACTTC.

This clonotype was counted ten times or more. The chain couples TRBV20-1 to TRBJ1-5, with 7 bases identical to TRBD1. The CDR3 loop spans 15 amino acids. Losses at the gene ends were 5 bases for V and 6 bases for J; bases not matched to a gene: 13. Looked up from germline, CDR1 is DFQATT and CDR2 is SNEGSKA (reference sequence). CDR3 DNA: TGCAGTGCTCAGTACCGGGACAGAGAGGCTCAGCCCCAGCATTTT. This gives the protein CSAQYRDREAQPQHF.

The table lists this clonotype with a few counts. A much larger clone differs from this one at a single base, so this may be a read error. This chain connects TRBV28 to TRBJ1-2; D is possibly TRBD1 (5 bases). Trimming left V 6 bases short and J 1 base short, with 15 bases between. This CDR3 comprises 15 residues. Germline V gives CDR1 MDHEN, CDR2 SYDVKM. The chain's CDR3 is CASRRPGRVNYGYTF. The CDR3 DNA follows: TGTGCCAGCAGGCGCCCGGGACGGGTTAACTATGGCTACACCTTC.

The gene calls are TRBV6-9 and TRBJ1-5; 10 bases are a match to TRBD1. J lost 7 bases, V lost 4 bases, and 10 bases had no gene match. Germline V gives CDR1 MNHGY, CDR2 SVAAGI. The CDR3 runs to 16 residues. DNA of the CDR3: TGTGCCAGCAGTTCTGGGACAGGGGACGGCGGGCAGCCCCAGCATTTT. As protein: CASSSGTGDGGQPQHF.